The 20 T cell receptor beta chains below all came from one sample that was sequenced in a study of shared clonotypes between healthy human individuals (dated by TCRdb to the early 2020s). The library was made by the immunoSEQ multiplex PCR assay. TCRdb obtained this table from immuneACCESS and retained in-frame rearrangements with V and J assigned. These tables miss some clones; where compared with another copy, unresolved V genes account for less than half of the shortfall, and the remainder is unexplained. This sample gives over 1.4 million clones in total; roughly 95% of them show up just once. Approximately 1.1% of the sample rests with the top ten. Material for sequencing was naive CD4+ T cells sorted from blood. This specimen's cell subset or site label, interpreted: CD45RA+ positively selected. The receptors originated from a man in his thirties or forties in good health.

This chain connects TRBV7-8 to TRBJ1-1; the D gene is possibly TRBD1 (5 bases). V gave up 0 bases and J gave up 2 bases, with 10 bases separating them. The CDR3 is 15 residues long. Germline CDR1 SGHVS, CDR2 FQNEAQ. CDR3 nucleotides: TGTGCCAGCAGCTTAGCGAGGGGAGTAAACACTGAAGCTTTCTTT. This sequence encodes CASSLARGVNTEAFF.

V usage is TRBV5-4 and J usage is TRBJ2-7; 15 nucleotides line up with TRBD2. J lost 2 bases, V lost 2 bases, and 5 bases had no gene match. Per germline, CDR1 SGHNT and CDR2 YYREEE (reference sequence). CDR3 size: 17 residues. The DNA for the CDR3 is TGTGCCAGCAGCTTTAGGACTAGCGGGAGGGCCCCCTACGAGCAGTACTTC. Residues: CASSFRTSGRAPYEQYF.

The rearrangement uses TRBV11-2 and TRBJ2-5; 11 bases fit TRBD1. The CDR3 has 16 residues. V shed 1 base and J 9 bases; nucleotides not matched to a gene: 10. Germline V gene sequence: CDR1 SGHAT, CDR2 FQNNGV. The DNA of the CDR3 is TGTGCCAGCAGCTTAGGTCAGGACAGGGGGCTTGCGTCCCAGTACTTC. Translation gives CASSLGQDRGLASQYF.

This chain joins TRBV6-1 and TRBJ2-7; 12 nucleotides align to TRBD2. Germline-derived CDR1 and CDR2 are MNHNS and SASEGT. The CDR3 length is 15 residues. Trimming took 5 bases from V and 4 from J; bases not matched to a gene: 6. For the CDR3, the DNA is TGTGCCAGCAGTATGCTAGCGGGAGGGCGGTACGAGCAGTACTTC. Its protein is CASSMLAGGRYEQYF.

This clone was detected once. V is TRBV10-3 and J is TRBJ2-1; D remains unclear. Germline CDR1 is ENHRY and CDR2 is SYGVKD. This CDR3 region has 15 residues. The ends were cut back, 3 bases at V and 1 base at J, with 10 bases in the middle. CDR3 residues: CAISETQGSYNEQFF. The CDR3, as DNA: TGTGCCATCAGTGAAACCCAAGGATCCTACAATGAGCAGTTCTTC.

V usage is TRBV5-5 and J usage is TRBJ2-5; 10 nucleotides match TRBD2. This CDR3 comprises 17 residues. CDR1 and CDR2 (germline): SGHKS, YYEKEE (reference sequence). The junction had 9 bases not matched to a gene; V was cut back by 1 base and J by 3 bases. CDR3 DNA sequence: TGTGCCAGCAGCTTGAGAGCGGGGGGGCCTCTCGAAGAGACCCAGTACTTC. Protein: CASSLRAGGPLEETQYF.

With regard to this clone: At the DNA level, this CDR3 is encoded by other sequences in the same sample as well. This sequence joins TRBV18 and TRBJ2-3, with a possible D match to TRBD2 (6 bases). Germline V lookup: CDR1 KGHSH, CDR2 LQKENI. The V end was cut by 3 bases, the J end by 0 bases, with 7 bases between. This CDR3 is built from 14 residues. CDR3 DNA sequence: TGTGCCAGCTCACCGGCGGGGAGCACAGATACGCAGTATTTT. As protein: CASSPAGSTDTQYF.

The chain employs TRBV30 and TRBJ2-1; D is possibly TRBD2 (5 bases). The CDR3 covers 17 residues. The V end was cut by 2 bases, the J end by 6 bases, with 23 bases between. Germline V gene data show CDR1 as GTSNPN and CDR2 as SVGIG (reference sequence). The CDR3 is CAWSTPPPRRRGNEQFF. Written as DNA, the CDR3 is TGTGCCTGGAGTACGCCCCCTCCGCGGAGACGGGGCAATGAGCAGTTCTTC.

The chain uses TRBV6-1 and TRBJ2-1; unclear D gene. From germline, CDR1 is MNHNS and CDR2 SASEGT. This CDR3 region has 15 residues. V lost 7 bases and J 6 bases, leaving 19 bases between the germline ends. The chain's CDR3 is CASTPLMHTINEQFF. CDR3 DNA sequence: TGTGCCAGCACCCCACTGATGCATACAATCAATGAGCAGTTCTTC.

V gene TRBV7-3 combines with J gene TRBJ2-3, with D hard to call. V was pared by 1 base and J by 12 bases, with 14 bases between. The CDR3 loop spans 13 amino acids. The germline V gene encodes CDR1 SGHTA and CDR2 FQGTGA. DNA for the CDR3: TGTGCCAGCAGCTTAAGCCCGAACTGGTCACAGTATTTT. The encoded protein is CASSLSPNWSQYF.

The V call is TRBV5-1, the J call TRBJ1-2; D gene ambiguous. This CDR3 has 14 amino acids. Trimming removed 0 bases from V and 8 bases from J, with 14 bases in between. From germline, CDR1 is SGHRS and CDR2 YFSETQ. The CDR3 sequence is CASSLDAEPRGYTF. The CDR3 region has the DNA TGCGCCAGCAGCTTGGACGCAGAACCTAGGGGCTACACCTTC.

Details on this clone: The same CDR3 is also encoded by other DNA sequences in this sample. The chain combines TRBV19 with TRBJ2-2, with a weak D call TRBD1 (6 bases). Germline V gene data show CDR1 as LNHDA and CDR2 as SQIVND (reference sequence). The CDR3 is 12 amino acids. Trimming removed 3 bases from V and 8 bases from J, with 7 bases in between. CDR3 amino acids: CASSIRGGELFF. The CDR3 coding sequence is TGTGCCAGTAGTATTAGGGGGGGGGAGCTGTTTTTT.

The rearrangement links TRBV5-1 to TRBJ2-1, with unresolved D. Trimming took 0 bases from V and 9 from J, leaving 7 bases between them. Germline V gives CDR1 SGHRS, CDR2 YFSETQ. The CDR3 totals 12 residues. This CDR3 reads CASSLGVVEQFF. DNA for the CDR3: TGCGCCAGCAGCTTGGGGGTCGTTGAGCAGTTCTTC.

The chain links TRBV15 to TRBJ2-7; D is ambiguous. Looked up from germline, CDR1 is LNHNV and CDR2 is YYDKDF (reference sequence). The CDR3 has 12 amino acids. V was clipped by 0 bases and J by 4 bases, with 4 bases between them. Here the CDR3 DNA reads TGTGCCACCAGCAGAGAACCTTACGAGCAGTACTTC. Amino acids: CATSREPYEQYF.

This rearrangement joins TRBV9 to TRBJ2-1; TRBD2 aligns across 11 bases. CDR3 length: 16 amino acids. Trimming took 0 bases from V and 10 from J; bases not matched to a gene: 9. Per germline, CDR1 SGDLS and CDR2 YYNGEE. This chain's CDR3 is CASSVGASGGLSEQFF. The CDR3 region has the DNA TGTGCCAGCAGCGTAGGGGCTAGCGGGGGGTTGAGCGAGCAGTTCTTC.

The V call is TRBV6-6, the J call TRBJ2-7; TRBD2 matches 7 bases. Germline V gene lookup returns CDR1 MNHNY and CDR2 SVGAGI (reference sequence). CDR3 length: 16 amino acids. V trimming: 3 bases; J trimming: 6 bases; junction bases outside the gene matches: 14. As DNA, the CDR3 is TGTGCCAGCAGTTATGCTTTAGGCGGGAGCCCCCTCGAGCAGTACTTC. The encoded protein is CASSYALGGSPLEQYF.

The chain has TRBV6-6 and TRBJ2-7; 10 nucleotides align to TRBD2. The CDR3 has 16 amino acids. The J segment lost 6 bases and the V segment lost 5 bases, leaving 13 bases of the junction unmatched. Germline V lookup: CDR1 MNHNY, CDR2 SVGAGI (reference sequence). The DNA for the CDR3 is TGTGCCAGCAGTGGGTCCGTTCCTAGCGGGAGCGGCGAGCAGTACTTC. Its translation: CASSGSVPSGSGEQYF.

This chain uses TRBV6-6 with TRBJ1-5, with unresolved D. CDR1 is MNHNY and CDR2 is SVGAGI in the germline V gene (reference sequence). CDR3 length: 12 amino acids. The V end was cut by 4 bases, the J end by 4 bases, with 5 bases between. The CDR3 DNA reads TGTGCCAGCAGTTTTGATAATCAGCCCCAGCATTTT. This sequence encodes CASSFDNQPQHF.

This chain uses TRBV5-4 with TRBJ2-2; 9 nucleotides align to TRBD2. This CDR3 is 16 amino acids long. Germline CDR1 SGHNT, CDR2 YYREEE (reference sequence). The junction had 7 bases not matched to a gene; V was cut back by 3 bases and J by 4 bases. The CDR3 coding sequence is TGTGCCAGCAGCTCTGTAGCGGGAGTAAGCACCGGGGAGCTGTTTTTT. This gives the protein CASSSVAGVSTGELFF.

The chain couples TRBV10-2 to TRBJ2-7, with 9 bases aligning to TRBD2. This CDR3 contains 15 residues. The V gene's germline CDR1 is WSHSY and CDR2 SAAADI. V was clipped by 3 bases and J by 0 bases; unmatched bases: 3. The CDR3 DNA reads as TGCGCCAGCAGTGACCTAGCGGGGAGCTCCTACGAGCAGTACTTC. Protein: CASSDLAGSSYEQYF.